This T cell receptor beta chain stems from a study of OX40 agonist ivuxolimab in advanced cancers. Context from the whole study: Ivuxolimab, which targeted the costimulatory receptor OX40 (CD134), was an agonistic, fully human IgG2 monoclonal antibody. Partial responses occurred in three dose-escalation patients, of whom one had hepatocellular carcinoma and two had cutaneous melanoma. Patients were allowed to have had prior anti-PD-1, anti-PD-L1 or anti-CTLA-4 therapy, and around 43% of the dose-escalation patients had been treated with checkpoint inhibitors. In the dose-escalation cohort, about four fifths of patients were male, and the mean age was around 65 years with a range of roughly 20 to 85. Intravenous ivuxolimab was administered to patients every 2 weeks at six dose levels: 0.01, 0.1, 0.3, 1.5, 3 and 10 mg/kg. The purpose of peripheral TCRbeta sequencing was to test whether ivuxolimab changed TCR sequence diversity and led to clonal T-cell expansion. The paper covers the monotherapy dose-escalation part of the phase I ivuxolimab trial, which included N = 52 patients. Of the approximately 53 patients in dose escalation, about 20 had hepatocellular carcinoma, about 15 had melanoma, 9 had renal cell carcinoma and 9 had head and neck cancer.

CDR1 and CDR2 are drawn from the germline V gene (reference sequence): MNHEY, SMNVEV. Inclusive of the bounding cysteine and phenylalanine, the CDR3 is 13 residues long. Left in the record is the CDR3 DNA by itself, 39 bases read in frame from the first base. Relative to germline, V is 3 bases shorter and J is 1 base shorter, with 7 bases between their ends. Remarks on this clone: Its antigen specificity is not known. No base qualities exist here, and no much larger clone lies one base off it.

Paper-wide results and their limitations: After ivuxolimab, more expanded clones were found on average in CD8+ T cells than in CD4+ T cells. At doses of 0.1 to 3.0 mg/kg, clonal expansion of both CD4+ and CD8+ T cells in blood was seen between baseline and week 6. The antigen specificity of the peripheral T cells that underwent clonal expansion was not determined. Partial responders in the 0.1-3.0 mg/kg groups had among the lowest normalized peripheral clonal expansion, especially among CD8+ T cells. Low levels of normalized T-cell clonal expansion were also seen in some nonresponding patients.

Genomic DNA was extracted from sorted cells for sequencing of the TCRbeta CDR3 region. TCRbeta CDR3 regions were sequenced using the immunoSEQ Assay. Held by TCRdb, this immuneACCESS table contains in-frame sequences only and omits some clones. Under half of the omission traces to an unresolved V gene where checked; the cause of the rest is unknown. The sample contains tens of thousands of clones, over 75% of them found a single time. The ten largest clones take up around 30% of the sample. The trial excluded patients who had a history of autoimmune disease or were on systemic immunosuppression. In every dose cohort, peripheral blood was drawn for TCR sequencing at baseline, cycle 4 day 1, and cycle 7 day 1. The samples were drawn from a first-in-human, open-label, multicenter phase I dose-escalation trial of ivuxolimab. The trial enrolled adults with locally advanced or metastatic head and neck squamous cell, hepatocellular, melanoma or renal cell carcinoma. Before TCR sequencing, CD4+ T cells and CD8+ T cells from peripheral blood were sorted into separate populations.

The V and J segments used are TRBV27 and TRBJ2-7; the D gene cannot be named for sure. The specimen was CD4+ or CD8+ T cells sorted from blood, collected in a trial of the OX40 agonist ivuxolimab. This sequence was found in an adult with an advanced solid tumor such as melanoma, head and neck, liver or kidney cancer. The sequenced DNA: TGTGCCAGCAGTTTTCACAGATCCTACGAGCAGTACTTC. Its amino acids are CASSFHRSYEQYF.